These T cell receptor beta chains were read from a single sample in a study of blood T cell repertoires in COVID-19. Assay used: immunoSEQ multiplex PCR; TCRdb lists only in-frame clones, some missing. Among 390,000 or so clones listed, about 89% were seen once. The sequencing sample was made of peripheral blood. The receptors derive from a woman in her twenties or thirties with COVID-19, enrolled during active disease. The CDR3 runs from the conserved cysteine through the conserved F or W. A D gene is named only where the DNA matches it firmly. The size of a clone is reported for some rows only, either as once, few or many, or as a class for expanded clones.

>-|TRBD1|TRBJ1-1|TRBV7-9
TGTGCCAGCACCTTTACCGGGACAGTGAACACTGAAGCTTTCTTT
CASTFTGTVNTEAFF
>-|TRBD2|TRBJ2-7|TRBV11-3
TGTGCCAGCAGCCAAGGACTAGCCGCCGAGCAGTACTTC
CASSQGLAAEQYF
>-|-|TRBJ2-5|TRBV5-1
TGCGCCAGCAGCTCCACTAGCTTCAGAGAGACCCAGTACTTC
CASSSTSFRETQYF
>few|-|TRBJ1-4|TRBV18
TGTGCCAGCTCACCACAGGGCAGGGGTGAAAAACTGTTTTTT
CASSPQGRGEKLFF
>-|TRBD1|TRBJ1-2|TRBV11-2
TGTGCCAGCAGCGTACAGACAGGGCCCTACTATGGCTACACCTTC
CASSVQTGPYYGYTF
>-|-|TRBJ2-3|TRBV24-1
TGTGCCACCAGTGATCCACAGGGCGCTAGCACAGATACGCAGTATTTT
CATSDPQGASTDTQYF
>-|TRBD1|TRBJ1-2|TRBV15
TGTGCCACTTCGGCCCTCGGGACAGCATATGGCTACACCTTC
CATSALGTAYGYTF
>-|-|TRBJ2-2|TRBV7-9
TGTGCCAGCAGGGGCCACTTGAACACCGGGGAGCTGTTTTTT
CASRGHLNTGELFF
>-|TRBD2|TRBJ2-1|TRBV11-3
TGTGCCAGCAGCTTGGATAGGGAGGGAAAGTTCTTC
CASSLDREGKFF
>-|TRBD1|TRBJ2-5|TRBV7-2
TGTGCCAGCAGCTTAGTCGGACAGGGGATGGAAGAGACCCAGTACTTC
CASSLVGQGMEETQYF
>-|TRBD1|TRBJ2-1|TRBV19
TGTGCCAGTAGTATGAGGACAGGGTACAATGAGCAGTTCTTC
CASSMRTGYNEQFF
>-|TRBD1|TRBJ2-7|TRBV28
TGTGCCAGCAGTTCGCACCTAATCGACAGGACAGGGAACGAGCAGTACTTC
CASSSHLIDRTGNEQYF
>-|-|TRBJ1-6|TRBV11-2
TGTGCCAGCAGCTTCCGACTAGAGTCACCCCTCCACTTT
CASSFRLESPLHF
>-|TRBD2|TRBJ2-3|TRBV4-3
TGCGCCAGCAGCCAGGGGTTGCGGGGGAGCACAGATACGCAGTATTTT
CASSQGLRGSTDTQYF
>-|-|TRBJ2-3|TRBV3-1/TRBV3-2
TGTGCCAGCAGGACTTCACAGGGCACAGATACGCAGTATTTT
CASRTSQGTDTQYF
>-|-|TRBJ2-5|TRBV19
TGTGCCAGCAGTATATCAATCCGGGAGACCCAGTACTTC
CASSISIRETQYF